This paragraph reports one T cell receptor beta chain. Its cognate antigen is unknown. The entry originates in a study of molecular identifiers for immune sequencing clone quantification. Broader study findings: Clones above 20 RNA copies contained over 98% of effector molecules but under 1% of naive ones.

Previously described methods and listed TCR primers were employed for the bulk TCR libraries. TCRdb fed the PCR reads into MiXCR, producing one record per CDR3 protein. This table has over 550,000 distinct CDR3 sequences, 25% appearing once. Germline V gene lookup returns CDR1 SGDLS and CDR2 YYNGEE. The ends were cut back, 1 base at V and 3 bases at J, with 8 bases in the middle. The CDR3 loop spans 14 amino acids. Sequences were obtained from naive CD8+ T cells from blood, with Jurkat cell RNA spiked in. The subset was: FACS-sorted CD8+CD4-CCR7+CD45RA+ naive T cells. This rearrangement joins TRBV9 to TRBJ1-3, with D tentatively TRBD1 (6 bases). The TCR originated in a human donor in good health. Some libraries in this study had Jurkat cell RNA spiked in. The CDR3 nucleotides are TGTGCCAGCAGCGTATCAGGGGTTGGAAACACCATATATTTT. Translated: CASSVSGVGNTIYF.